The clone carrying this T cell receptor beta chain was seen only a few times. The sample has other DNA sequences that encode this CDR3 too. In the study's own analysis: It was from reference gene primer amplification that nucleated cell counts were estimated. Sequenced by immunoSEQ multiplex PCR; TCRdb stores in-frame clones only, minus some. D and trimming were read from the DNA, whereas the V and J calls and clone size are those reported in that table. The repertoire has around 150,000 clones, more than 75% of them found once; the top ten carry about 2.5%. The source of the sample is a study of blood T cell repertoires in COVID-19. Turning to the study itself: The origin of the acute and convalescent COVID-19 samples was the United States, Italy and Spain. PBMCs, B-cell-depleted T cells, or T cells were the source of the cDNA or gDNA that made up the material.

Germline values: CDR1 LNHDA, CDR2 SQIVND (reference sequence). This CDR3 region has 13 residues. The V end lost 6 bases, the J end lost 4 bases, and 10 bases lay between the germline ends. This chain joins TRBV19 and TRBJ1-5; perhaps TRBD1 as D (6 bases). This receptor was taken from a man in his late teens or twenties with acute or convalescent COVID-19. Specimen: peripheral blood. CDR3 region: CASSLDRNQPQHF. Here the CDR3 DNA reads TGTGCCAGTAGCCTCGACAGGAATCAGCCCCAGCATTTT.